This T cell receptor (beta chain) was identified during a study of T cell repertoires in cytomegalovirus infection (dated by TCRdb to between 2018 and 2021). Context from the whole study: Recently identified HLA-C-restricted CMV epitopes, whose presentation resists viral immunomodulation, were targeted by peptide stimulations together with well-studied HLA-B-restricted epitopes. Donor HLA type was relevant to the analysis, as public TCR beta signatures indicated carriage of CMV infection together with the matching HLA type.

Taken with the paper, the label for treatment or condition translates to: in vitro stimulation with specific CMV peptide epitopes to enrich CMV-specific T cells. CDR1 and CDR2, per the germline V gene, are SGHAT and FQNNGV. The V and J ends are trimmed by 7 bases and 7 bases, leaving 21 bases between them. The CDR3 starts with the cysteine, ends with the phenylalanine, and has 15 residues. The read is trimmed to its CDR3 DNA, 45 bases read in frame from base 1. Details on this clonotype: There is no known antigen for this receptor. The input lacks base qualities; no much larger clone sits a single base away.

What the authors observed across the whole study: In both this cohort and an independent cohort of some 380 donors, the cumulative frequency of public TCR beta family members distinguished carriers of CMV infection plus the relevant HLA type. The ex vivo response was dominated by HLA-C-restricted CMV-specific TCR beta clonotypes, which also provided the single most frequent clonotype in two of eight donors.

Sequencing relied on an Illumina HiSeq 1500. TCRdb reran the public reads through fastp at Q25 and MiXCR, keeping productive beta chains. Every CDR3 protein is listed once, alongside the most common genes and DNA of its rows. The sample has 900,000 to 950,000 distinct CDR3 sequences on record, approximately 31% of them singletons. About an eighth of the sample goes to the ten largest clones. Recombination joined TRBV11-2 with TRBJ2-3; the D element could tentatively be TRBD1 or TRBD2, as 6 bases agree for each. This sequence was found in a human donor in good health (CMV status not recorded). Some clones in this sample may be carry-over from other donors' samples. The material sequenced was cultured CD8+ T cells from PBMCs, taken from culture after CMV antigen stimulation. The nucleotides read TGTGCCAGCACCCCGCCGGGGGCCCCCCTTCATACGCAGTATTTT. This sequence encodes CASTPPGAPLHTQYF.